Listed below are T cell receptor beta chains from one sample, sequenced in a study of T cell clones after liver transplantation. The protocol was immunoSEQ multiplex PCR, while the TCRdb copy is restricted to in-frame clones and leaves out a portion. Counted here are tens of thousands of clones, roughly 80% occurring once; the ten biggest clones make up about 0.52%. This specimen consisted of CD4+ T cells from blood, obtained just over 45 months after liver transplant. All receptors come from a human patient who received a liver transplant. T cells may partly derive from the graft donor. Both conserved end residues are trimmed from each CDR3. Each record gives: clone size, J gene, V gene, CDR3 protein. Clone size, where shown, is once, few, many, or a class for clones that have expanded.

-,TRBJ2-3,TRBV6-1,ASKGLLADTDTQY
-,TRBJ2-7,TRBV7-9,ASSRLAYEQY
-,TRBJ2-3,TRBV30,AWSVGGQTDTQY
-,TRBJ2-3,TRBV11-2,ASSRREGAQY
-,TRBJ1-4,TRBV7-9,ASSPQGEKLF
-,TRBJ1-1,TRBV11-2,ASSFTRGGTEAF
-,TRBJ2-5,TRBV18,ASSPSSGSSKTQY
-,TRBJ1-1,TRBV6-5,ASSEQGATEAF
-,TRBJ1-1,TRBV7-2,ASTLFGRNTEAF
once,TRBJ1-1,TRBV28,ASTFSDVEAF
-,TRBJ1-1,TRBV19,ASRRGLHANTEAF
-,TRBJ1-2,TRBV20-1,SASPGSGYT
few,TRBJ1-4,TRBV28,ASSLITGGHEKLF
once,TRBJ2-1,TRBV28,ASRGAGANEQF
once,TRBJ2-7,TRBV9,ASSVGRGRGSYEQY
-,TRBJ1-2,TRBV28,ASSRQNYGYT
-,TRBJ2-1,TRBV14,ASSQGSGGSYNEQF
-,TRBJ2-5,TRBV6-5,ASRGQGKLETQY
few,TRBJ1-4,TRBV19,ASSLSSTTNEKLF
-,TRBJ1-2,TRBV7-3,ASSSPGYGYT
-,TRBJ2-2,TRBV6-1,ASSGATFSTGELF
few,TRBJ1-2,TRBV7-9,ASSYTNYGYT
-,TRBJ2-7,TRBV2,ASMFIERGSYEQY
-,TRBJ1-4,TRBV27,ASSSQGPTNEKLF
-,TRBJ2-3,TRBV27,ASSTPGQGADTQY
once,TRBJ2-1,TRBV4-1,ASSPWSGSSYNEQF
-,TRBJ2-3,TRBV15,ATSRDTSGISY
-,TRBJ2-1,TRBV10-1,ASSEKGITEQF
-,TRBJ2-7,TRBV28,ASRGVLREQY
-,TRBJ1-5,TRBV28,ASSFGGEGNQPQH
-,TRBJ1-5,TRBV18,ASSIQGNSNQPQH
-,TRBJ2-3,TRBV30,AWMWGSSTDTQY
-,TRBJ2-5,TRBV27,ASSYGISRKTQY
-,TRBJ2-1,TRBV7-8,ASSPGTPQDNEQF
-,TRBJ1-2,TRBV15,ATSRDPWEGYT
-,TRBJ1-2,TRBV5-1,ASSLDPGAPNGYT
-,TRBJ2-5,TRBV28,ASSQGGRQETQY
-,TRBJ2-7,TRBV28,ASRPGGVYEQY
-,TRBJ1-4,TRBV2,ASSRTGNEKLF
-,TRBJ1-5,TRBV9,ASSVGGTEGQPQH